This entry is about one T cell receptor beta chain. Its antigen remains unknown. V shed 0 bases and J 3 bases; nucleotides not matched to a gene: 4. CDR3 length equals 15 residues. Germline V gives CDR1 SGDLS, CDR2 YYNGEE. The sample originates from a study of cytotoxic CD8 clonotypes in ibrutinib-treated CLL. Notes on the study in general: Sustained-remission patients were sampled at different times than progressing patients were. Starting clonality was above that of age-matched healthy donors and tracked circulating CD8+ T-cell counts.

Deep sequencing aimed at 1 in 200,000 to 1 in 1 million T cells' resolution. Using immunoSEQ multiplex PCR, the repertoire was profiled, and TCRdb retains in-frame clones only, with some absent. The data contain a few hundred thousand clones, around four fifths of them singletons. The TCR comes from a human donor with chronic lymphocytic leukemia. Specimen: PBMCs, collected before ibrutinib treatment. This chain uses TRBV9 with TRBJ2-7; TRBD2 matches 9 bases. CDR3 protein: CASSVASTSGYEQYF. The CDR3 region has the DNA TGTGCCAGCAGCGTAGCTTCGACTAGCGGCTACGAGCAGTACTTC.